This entry lists 28 T cell receptor beta chains sequenced from one sample in a study of spatial heterogeneity in lung cancer. As for time point: sample taken at primary tumor resection. TCRdb independently ran MiXCR on the 5' RACE reads; one entry per CDR3 protein. The sample shows about 22,000 distinct CDR3 sequences, 4.5% to 7% of them seen only once. This material consisted of PBMCs, taken at surgery. These receptors all stem from a male donor with early-stage non-small cell lung cancer.

Many counts were recorded for this clonotype. This sequence joins TRBV12-3 or TRBV12-4 and TRBJ2-7, with D possibly matching TRBD1 (5 bases). There are 17 residues in the CDR3. The V end was cut by 5 bases, the J end by 0 bases, with 20 bases between. CDR3 amino acids: CASSHSPPEDNSYEQYF. CDR3 nucleotide sequence: TGTGCCAGCAGTCACTCCCCCCCCGAGGACAACTCCTACGAGCAGTACTTC.

This clonotype was seen many times. This chain joins TRBV29-1 and TRBJ1-1; D unresolved. The CDR3 is made up of 11 amino acids. CDR1 is SQVTM, CDR2 ANQGSEA, per germline. Trimming took off 8 bases at V and 2 bases at J, with 9 bases between the two ends. This chain's CDR3 is CSIYSNTEAFF. In nucleotides, the CDR3 is TGCAGCATCTACAGTAACACTGAAGCTTTCTTT.

This clonotype was seen ten or more times. The chain is built from TRBV25-1 and TRBJ2-1; 7 bases fit TRBD2. The CDR3 totals 17 residues. Germline assignment: CDR1 MGHDK and CDR2 SYGVNS. V dropped 5 bases and J dropped 8; count of bases not matched to a gene: 18. CDR3 region: CASSKSLLAAEVHEQFF. DNA of the CDR3: TGTGCCAGCAGTAAATCCCTCCTAGCGGCGGAGGTCCATGAGCAGTTCTTC.

The chain links TRBV7-3 to TRBJ2-7, with TRBD1 matching 11 bases. Germline CDR1 is SGHTA and CDR2 is FQGTGA. V dropped 5 bases and J dropped 4; count of bases not matched to a gene: 4. The CDR3 sequence is 14 residues long. The CDR3 reads CASSPRDRGYEQYF. The CDR3, as DNA: TGTGCCAGCAGCCCAAGGGACAGGGGGTACGAGCAGTACTTC.

This clonotype was seen ten or more times. V usage is TRBV11-3 and J usage is TRBJ2-1; D is ambiguous. V lost 6 bases to trimming and J lost 7 bases, with 13 bases between them. The CDR3 length is 13 residues. Germline V gene data show CDR1 as SGHNT and CDR2 as YENEEA. The CDR3 sequence: CASSSNLLNEQFF. The CDR3 coding sequence is TGTGCCAGCAGTTCCAACTTACTGAATGAGCAGTTCTTC.

This clonotype came up many times. V and J are TRBV19 and TRBJ2-1; 9 bases agree with TRBD2. V was pared by 6 bases and J by 2 bases, with 11 bases of the junction left unmatched. The CDR3 is made up of 17 amino acids. Germline assignment: CDR1 LNHDA and CDR2 SQIVND (reference sequence). The CDR3 region has the DNA TGTGCCAGTAGCGACGTGTGGCTAGCGGGACCCTACAATGAGCAGTTCTTC. Translation gives CASSDVWLAGPYNEQFF.

In its sample, this clonotype was seen many times. The CDR3 DNA sequence: TGTGCCAGCAGCCAAGGTTGGCCCCCGCCCCCGTCCGGGGAGGAAAAACTGTTTTTT. Amino acids: CASSQGWPPPPSGEEKLFF. The chain uses TRBV3-1 and TRBJ1-4; D unresolved. Germline assignment: CDR1 LGHDT and CDR2 YNNKEL (reference sequence). Between the trimmed V and J ends, which lost 1 base and 8 bases, there was a span of 26 bases. The CDR3 is 19 amino acids.

This clonotype has a handful of counts. A much larger clone lies one base from this, so it may be a read error. This sequence joins TRBV29-1 and TRBJ1-1, with D hard to call. Trimming removed 6 bases from V and 1 base from J, with 12 bases in between. This CDR3 has 13 residues. CDR1 and CDR2 (germline): SQVTM, ANQGSEA. This CDR3 is CSVSTIPNTEAFF. The CDR3 DNA follows: TGCAGCGTCAGCACAATCCCGAACACTGAAGCTTTCTTT. The full variable domain, with the rest looked up from reference TRBV29-1 and TRBJ1-1, is SAVISQKPSRDICQRGTSLTIQCQVDSQVTMMFWYRQQPGQSLTLIATANQGSEATYESGFVIDKFPISRPNLTFSTLTVSNMSPEDSSIYLCSVSTIPNTEAFFGQGTRLTVV.

In this sample, this clonotype turned up many times. This chain links TRBV24-1 with TRBJ1-2, with a weak D call TRBD1 (5 bases). Looked up from germline, CDR1 is KGHDR and CDR2 is SFDVKD. V lost 9 bases to trimming and J lost 4 bases, with 23 bases between them. This CDR3 contains 16 residues. DNA of the CDR3: TGTGCCACCCCCTGTCCTAGTTCTCAGGGTGGCTATGGCTACACCTTC. Translation gives CATPCPSSQGGYGYTF.

The chain employs TRBV18 and TRBJ2-5, with unresolved D. Germline CDR1 and CDR2: KGHSH and LQKENI. V lost 6 bases and J lost 0, with 11 bases in between. CDR3 length equals 14 residues. The CDR3: CASSPGMNQETQYF. The CDR3 DNA is TGTGCCAGCTCCCCAGGAATGAACCAAGAGACCCAGTACTTC. Full variable domain (missing parts from reference TRBV18 and TRBJ2-5): NAGVMQNPRHLVRRRGQEARLRCSPMKGHSHVYWYRQLPEEGLKFMVYLQKENIIDESGMPKERFSAEFPKEGPSILRIQQVVRGDSAAYFCASSPGMNQETQYFGPGTRLLVL.

This clonotype was observed many times. The DNA for the CDR3 is TGTGCCAGCAGCCAAGAACCGGGACAGCCTCGCTACGAGCAGTACTTC. Amino acid sequence: CASSQEPGQPRYEQYF. The genes are TRBV7-2 and TRBJ2-7; the match to TRBD1 covers 7 bases. The V segment lost 5 bases and the J segment 3 bases; nucleotides outside the gene matches: 13. Germline V CDR1 and CDR2: SGHTA, FQGNSA. The CDR3 extends over 16 amino acids.

About this clonotype: With a much larger clone just one base away, this may be a read error. V usage is TRBV6-5 and J usage is TRBJ2-1; 9 bases agree with TRBD1. Germline loops: CDR1 MNHEY, CDR2 SVGAGI. CDR3 length: 15 residues. J gave up 1 base and V 4 bases, and 2 bases lay outside the gene matches. The CDR3 DNA reads TGTGCCAGCAGTTGCGGACAGGGGTCCTACAATGAGCAGTTCTTC. Translation: CASSCGQGSYNEQFF.

Ten or more counts support this clonotype. CDR3 nucleotides: TGCGCCAGCAGCTTTGGACTAGCGGGGGTCTACGAGCAGTACTTC. Amino acids: CASSFGLAGVYEQYF. This sequence joins TRBV5-1 and TRBJ2-7; TRBD2 aligns across 13 bases. The V segment lost 2 bases and the J segment 3 bases; nucleotides outside the gene matches: 2. The germline V gene has CDR1 SGHRS and CDR2 YFSETQ. The CDR3 loop spans 15 amino acids.

This clonotype was observed many times. The chain has TRBV11-3 and TRBJ2-1; D is possibly TRBD2 (5 bases). Germline lookup yields CDR1 SGHNT and CDR2 YENEEA. V dropped 5 bases and J dropped 8 bases, with 22 bases sitting between them. The CDR3 is 16 residues long. CDR3 coding DNA: TGTGCCAGCAGCCCCGGGCTATACTTTGAAGCGGATGAGCAGTTCTTC. It encodes CASSPGLYFEADEQFF.

This clonotype has ten or more counts. The chain is built from TRBV14 and TRBJ2-3; weak D call: TRBD2 (5 bases). The CDR3 is 15 residues long. V was trimmed by 3 bases and J by 9 bases, leaving 19 bases between them. In germline, CDR1 is SGHDN, CDR2 FVKESK. The CDR3 protein is CASSQAGVGSGTQYF. CDR3 nucleotides: TGTGCCAGCAGCCAGGCCGGCGTAGGGTCGGGGACGCAGTATTTT.

This clonotype occurred many times. The V gene is TRBV6-2 or TRBV6-3, the J gene TRBJ2-7; perhaps TRBD2 as D (7 bases). The CDR3 covers 16 residues. The germline CDR1 and CDR2 sequences are MNHEY and SVGEGT. V was pared by 6 bases and J by 6 bases, with 24 bases between. This CDR3 reads CASRPPRGAPSPEQYF. CDR3 nucleotide sequence: TGTGCCAGCAGGCCCCCCCGGGGGGCCCCTAGTCCCGAGCAGTACTTC.

This clonotype occurred many times. V and J are TRBV27 and TRBJ1-6, with TRBD1 as a possible D gene (5 bases). Germline V gene data show CDR1 as MNHEY and CDR2 as SMNVEV (reference sequence). The CDR3 spans 14 residues. The V end lost 8 bases, the J end lost 10 bases, and 18 bases lay between the germline ends. Here the CDR3 reads CASWEGGEGSPLHF. In DNA, the CDR3 is TGTGCCAGCTGGGAAGGAGGGGAAGGATCACCCCTCCACTTT.

This clonotype was detected many times. The chain uses TRBV9 and TRBJ1-1; D unclear. V gave up 4 bases and J gave up 2 bases, with 6 bases separating them. Germline V gene lookup returns CDR1 SGDLS and CDR2 YYNGEE. The CDR3 totals 12 residues. CDR3 coding DNA: TGTGCCAGCAGCAGGAGTAACACTGAAGCTTTCTTT. This translates into CASSRSNTEAFF.

With respect to this clonotype: A read error is possible here, since a much larger clone lies one base away. No conserved phenylalanine or tryptophan is present at the end of the CDR3, so a read error is the likely explanation. This chain uses TRBV20-1 with TRBJ2-7, with D maybe TRBD1 (6 bases). With 4 bases removed from V and 0 bases from J, the gap between germline ends came to 25 bases. The germline gives CDR1 DFQATT, CDR2 SNEGSKA (reference sequence). There are 18 residues in the CDR3. CDR3 nucleotide sequence: TGCAGTGCTACCAAACCATCAGATACAGGGAGTAGCTCCTACGAGCAGTACCTC. This gives the protein CSATKPSDTGSSSYEQYL.

The V gene is TRBV7-2, the J gene TRBJ2-7; 8 bases fit TRBD1. V dropped 9 bases and J dropped 2; count of bases not matched to a gene: 15. This CDR3 has 16 amino acids. The germline gives CDR1 SGHTA, CDR2 FQGNSA. The CDR3 reads CASSPPGGGRTYEQYF. The CDR3 nucleotides are TGTGCCAGTAGCCCCCCAGGGGGCGGAAGGACCTACGAGCAGTACTTC. Variable domain in full (rest from reference TRBV7-2 and TRBJ2-7): GAGVSQSPSNKVTEKGKDVELRCDPISGHTALYWYRQSLGQGLEFLIYFQGNSAPDKSGLPSDRFSAERTGGSVSTLTIQRTQQEDSAVYLCASSPPGGGRTYEQYFGPGTRLTVT.

This clonotype was counted a few times. The V gene is TRBV5-1, the J gene TRBJ1-2; D uncertain. Between the trimmed V and J ends, which lost 4 bases and 3 bases, there was a span of 10 bases. In germline, CDR1 is SGHRS, CDR2 YFSETQ. The CDR3 extends over 13 amino acids. The CDR3 loop is CASSQNFDYGYTF. The CDR3, as DNA: TGCGCCAGCAGCCAGAATTTCGACTATGGCTACACCTTC.

Many counts were recorded for this clonotype. This chain links TRBV5-1 with TRBJ2-3; 11 bases are shared with TRBD2. This CDR3 comprises 15 residues. Losses at the gene ends were 4 bases for V and 0 bases for J; bases not matched to a gene: 1. CDR1 and CDR2 from the germline V gene are SGHRS and YFSETQ. CDR3 DNA: TGCGCCAGCAGCAGACTAGCGGGGAGCACAGATACGCAGTATTTT. Translation gives CASSRLAGSTDTQYF.

Many counts were recorded for this clonotype. The chain is built from TRBV29-1 and TRBJ2-7; a possible D gene is TRBD1 (6 bases). With 4 bases removed from V and 2 bases from J, the gap between germline ends came to 15 bases. Looked up from germline, CDR1 is SQVTM and CDR2 is ANQGSEA. This CDR3 is 14 amino acids long. Written as DNA, the CDR3 is TGCAGCGTTGTTCTGGGACACGTCACCTACGAGCAGTACTTC. Translating gives CSVVLGHVTYEQYF.

V usage is TRBV7-2 and J usage is TRBJ1-1, with no clear D. The ends were cut back, 2 bases at V and 1 base at J, with 8 bases in the middle. This CDR3 has 14 amino acids. CDR1 is SGHTA and CDR2 is FQGNSA in the germline V gene. The CDR3 coding sequence is TGTGCCAGCAGCTTATACGTGTGGAACACTGAAGCTTTCTTT. Encoded protein: CASSLYVWNTEAFF.

This clonotype was seen many times. The CDR3: CASSVGSRAGYEQYF. The CDR3 nucleotides read TGTGCCAGCAGCGTAGGATCCAGGGCGGGCTACGAGCAGTACTTC. This rearrangement joins TRBV9 to TRBJ2-7; D might be TRBD1 or TRBD2, each matching 5 bases. The germline gives CDR1 SGDLS, CDR2 YYNGEE. The CDR3 sequence is 15 residues long. Trimming left V 0 bases short and J 3 bases short, with 13 bases between.

This clonotype was observed many times. The V and J genes are TRBV5-1 and TRBJ2-2; 7 bases match TRBD1. The germline V gene encodes CDR1 SGHRS and CDR2 YFSETQ. V shed 0 bases and J 2 bases; nucleotides not matched to a gene: 4. CDR3 length equals 16 residues. The CDR3 protein is CASSLGDRENTGELFF. CDR3 sequence (DNA): TGCGCCAGCAGCTTGGGGGACAGAGAAAACACCGGGGAGCTGTTTTTT.

By share of the sample, this clonotype is medium-sized. This chain joins TRBV20-1 and TRBJ2-7, with 8 bases fitting TRBD2. CDR3 length equals 13 residues. CDR1 DFQATT and CDR2 SNEGSKA come from the germline V gene (reference sequence). V shed 6 bases and J 4 bases; nucleotides not matched to a gene: 8. The CDR3 DNA reads as TGCAGTGCCCCAGCGGGAGAGAGGTACGAGCAGTACTTC. The encoded protein is CSAPAGERYEQYF.

In its sample, this clonotype was seen many times. V usage is TRBV6-5 and J usage is TRBJ1-1; D is ambiguous. This CDR3 comprises 15 residues. Trimming pared 0 bases from V and 0 bases from J, leaving 8 bases between. From germline, CDR1 is MNHEY and CDR2 SVGAGI. The CDR3, as DNA: TGTGCCAGCAGTTACTCTGGGAACATGAACACTGAAGCTTTCTTT. It is translated as CASSYSGNMNTEAFF.